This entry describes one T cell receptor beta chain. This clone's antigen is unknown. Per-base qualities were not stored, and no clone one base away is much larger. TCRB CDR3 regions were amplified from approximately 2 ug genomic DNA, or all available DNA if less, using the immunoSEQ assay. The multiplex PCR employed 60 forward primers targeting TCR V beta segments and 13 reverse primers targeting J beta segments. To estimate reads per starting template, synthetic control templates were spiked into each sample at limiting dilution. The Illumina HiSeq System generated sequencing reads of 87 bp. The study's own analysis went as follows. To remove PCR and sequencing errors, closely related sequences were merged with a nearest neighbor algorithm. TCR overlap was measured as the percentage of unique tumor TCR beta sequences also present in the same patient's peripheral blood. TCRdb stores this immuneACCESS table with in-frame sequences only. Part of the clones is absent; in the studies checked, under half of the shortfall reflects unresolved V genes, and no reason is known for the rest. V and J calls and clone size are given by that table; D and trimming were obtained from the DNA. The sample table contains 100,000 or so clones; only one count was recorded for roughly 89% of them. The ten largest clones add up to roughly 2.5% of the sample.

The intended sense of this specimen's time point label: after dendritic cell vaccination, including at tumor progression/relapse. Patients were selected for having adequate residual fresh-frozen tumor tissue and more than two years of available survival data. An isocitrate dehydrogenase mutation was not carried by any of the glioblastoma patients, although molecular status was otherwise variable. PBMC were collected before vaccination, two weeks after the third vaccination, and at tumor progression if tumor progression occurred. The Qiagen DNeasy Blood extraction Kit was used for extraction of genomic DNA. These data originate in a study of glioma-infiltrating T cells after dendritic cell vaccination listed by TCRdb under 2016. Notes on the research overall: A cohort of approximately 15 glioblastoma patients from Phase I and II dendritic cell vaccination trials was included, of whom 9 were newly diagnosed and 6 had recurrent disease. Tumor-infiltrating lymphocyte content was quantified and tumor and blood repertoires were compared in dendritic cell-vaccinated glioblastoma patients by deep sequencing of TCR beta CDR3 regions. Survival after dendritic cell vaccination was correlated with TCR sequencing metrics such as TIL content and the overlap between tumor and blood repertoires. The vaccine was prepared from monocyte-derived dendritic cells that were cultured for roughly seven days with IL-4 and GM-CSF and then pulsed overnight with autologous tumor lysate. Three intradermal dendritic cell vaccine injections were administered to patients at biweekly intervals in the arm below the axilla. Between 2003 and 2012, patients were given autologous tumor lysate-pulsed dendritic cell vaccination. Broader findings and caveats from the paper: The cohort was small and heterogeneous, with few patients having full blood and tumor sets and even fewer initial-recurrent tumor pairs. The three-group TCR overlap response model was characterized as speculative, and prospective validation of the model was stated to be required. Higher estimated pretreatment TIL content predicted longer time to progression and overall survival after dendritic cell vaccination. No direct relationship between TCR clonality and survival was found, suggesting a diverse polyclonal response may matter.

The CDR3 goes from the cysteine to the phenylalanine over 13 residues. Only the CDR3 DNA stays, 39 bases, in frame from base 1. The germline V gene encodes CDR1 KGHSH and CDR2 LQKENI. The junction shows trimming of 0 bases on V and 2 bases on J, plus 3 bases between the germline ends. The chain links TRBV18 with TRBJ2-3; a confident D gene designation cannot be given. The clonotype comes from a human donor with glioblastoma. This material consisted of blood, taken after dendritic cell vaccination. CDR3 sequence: CASSPPVTDTQYF. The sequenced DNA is TGTGCCAGCTCACCACCCGTCACAGATACGCAGTATTTT.